These 23 T cell receptor beta chains were all obtained from the same sample, sequenced in a study of blood T cell repertoires in COVID-19. Data came from immunoSEQ multiplex PCR; TCRdb stores just in-frame clones and leaves some out. The sample lists fewer than 95,000 clones, around 86% occurring once. The sample was peripheral blood. Receptors were obtained from a middle-aged man with active or convalescent COVID-19.

The rearrangement links TRBV7-2 to TRBJ2-5, with a possible D match to TRBD2 (5 bases). Germline CDR1 and CDR2: SGHTA and FQGNSA. The CDR3 has 14 amino acids. Trimming took off 4 bases at V and 5 bases at J, with 14 bases between the two ends. In DNA, the CDR3 is TGTGCCAGCAGCTCCTCAATGCGCGGGGAGACCCAGTACTTC. Protein sequence: CASSSSMRGETQYF.

This sequence joins TRBV5-6 and TRBJ2-3, with D perhaps TRBD2 (5 bases). V lost 0 bases, J lost 6 bases, and 11 bases lay in between. Germline V gives CDR1 SGHDT, CDR2 YYEEEE. The CDR3 is 14 amino acids. The CDR3 reads CASSLEGARDTQYF. CDR3 DNA sequence: TGTGCCAGCAGCTTGGAGGGAGCGAGGGATACGCAGTATTTT. Full variable domain (remainder filled in from reference TRBV5-6 and TRBJ2-3): DAGVTQSPTHLIKTRGQQVTLRCSPKSGHDTVSWYQQALGQGPQFIFQYYEEEERQRGNFPDRFSGHQFPNYSSELNVNALLLGDSALYLCASSLEGARDTQYFGPGTRLTVL.

The chain joins TRBV27 to TRBJ1-1, with 8 bases matching TRBD1. Germline V gives CDR1 MNHEY, CDR2 SMNVEV (reference sequence). The V and J ends lost 6 bases and 4 bases, in that order; junction bases with no gene match: 25. The CDR3 consists of 20 residues. The CDR3 protein is CASSQRGQGEGVGVGTEAFF. CDR3 in DNA: TGTGCCAGCAGCCAACGCGGACAGGGAGAAGGGGTGGGGGTGGGCACTGAAGCTTTCTTT.

The chain couples TRBV7-8 to TRBJ1-1; D not certain. Germline V CDR1 and CDR2: SGHVS, FQNEAQ. V gave up 5 bases and J gave up 1 base, with 14 bases separating them. The CDR3 runs 15 residues. The CDR3 DNA reads as TGTGCCAGCAGCCTTCCCGGGAGCCCGAACACTGAAGCTTTCTTT. Protein: CASSLPGSPNTEAFF.

This clone was seen many times. The chain combines TRBV5-6 with TRBJ2-5; 7 nucleotides agree with TRBD2. Germline CDR1 reads SGHDT; CDR2 reads YYEEEE. V dropped 2 bases and J dropped 5; count of bases not matched to a gene: 6. This CDR3 has 14 amino acids. CDR3 DNA sequence: TGTGCCAGCAGCTTCAGTAGCGGGCGTGAGACCCAGTACTTC. Translated: CASSFSSGRETQYF.

Only a few counts were recorded for this clone. The rearrangement uses TRBV6-2 or TRBV6-3 and TRBJ1-5; D not resolved. CDR1 and CDR2 from the germline V gene are MNHEY and SVGEGT. The CDR3 is made up of 14 amino acids. Deletions cut 5 bases from V and 1 base from J, with 9 bases between. CDR3 amino acids: CASSNPGSNQPQHF. DNA for the CDR3: TGTGCCAGCAGTAATCCTGGCAGCAATCAGCCCCAGCATTTT.

This chain uses TRBV19 with TRBJ1-1, with TRBD1 matching over 10 bases. Germline V gene lookup returns CDR1 LNHDA and CDR2 SQIVND (reference sequence). Trimming took 4 bases from V and 6 from J; bases not matched to a gene: 11. This CDR3 has 16 amino acids. CDR3 sequence: CASSNFRTGGRPEAFF. In DNA, the CDR3 is TGTGCCAGTAGTAATTTTCGGACAGGGGGGAGACCTGAAGCTTTCTTT. The variable domain in full, with the rest retrieved from reference TRBV19 and TRBJ1-1, is DGGITQSPKYLFRKEGQNVTLSCEQNLNHDAMYWYRQDPGQGLRLIYYSQIVNDFQKGDIAEGYSVSREKKESFPLTVTSAQKNPTAFYLCASSNFRTGGRPEAFFGQGTRLTVV.

V gene TRBV28 combines with J gene TRBJ1-5; D gene ambiguous. Germline lookup yields CDR1 MDHEN and CDR2 SYDVKM. With 6 bases removed from V and 9 bases from J, the gap between germline ends came to 21 bases. The CDR3 totals 15 residues. The CDR3 nucleotides are TGTGCCAGCAGAAAACAGTCAGAGGGTGGGCTGCCCCAGCATTTT. Its translation: CASRKQSEGGLPQHF.

The gene calls are TRBV19 and TRBJ1-2; no reliable D call. The V and J ends lost 3 bases and 5 bases respectively, with 16 bases between them. The CDR3 length is 15 residues. The germline V gene has CDR1 LNHDA and CDR2 SQIVND (reference sequence). CDR3 loop: CASSMGSGEIYGYTF. The CDR3 bases are TGTGCCAGTAGTATGGGGTCCGGGGAAATATATGGCTACACCTTC. The whole variable domain, remainder taken from reference TRBV19 and TRBJ1-2, is DGGITQSPKYLFRKEGQNVTLSCEQNLNHDAMYWYRQDPGQGLRLIYYSQIVNDFQKGDIAEGYSVSREKKESFPLTVTSAQKNPTAFYLCASSMGSGEIYGYTFGSGTRLTVV.

V is TRBV12-3 or TRBV12-4 and J is TRBJ2-7; 8 bases are a match to TRBD2. After removal of 6 bases from V and 3 bases from J, the junction contained 4 bases not matched to a gene. The CDR3 has 13 residues. CDR3 DNA: TGTGCCAGCAGACGCAGCGGGAGCTACGAGCAGTACTTC. Translated, it gives CASRRSGSYEQYF.

The chain uses TRBV27 and TRBJ2-1; TRBD2 aligns across 12 bases. CDR1 and CDR2 (germline): MNHEY, SMNVEV (reference sequence). Germline trimming cut 9 bases from V and 3 bases from J; bases unmatched to any gene: 3. CDR3 length: 14 amino acids. The CDR3 DNA reads TGTGCCAGAGGGGGACTAGCGGGCTACAATGAGCAGTTCTTC. Its translation: CARGGLAGYNEQFF.

The chain joins TRBV30 to TRBJ2-7; maybe TRBD1 (6 bases). The CDR3 has 13 amino acids. Trimming removed 2 bases at V and 6 bases at J, with 14 bases between. CDR1 GTSNPN and CDR2 SVGIG come from the germline V gene (reference sequence). The CDR3 DNA reads TGTGCCTGGAGTCCTACAGGGCTGGGCGAGCAGTACTTC. It specifies CAWSPTGLGEQYF.

V gene TRBV28 combines with J gene TRBJ1-4; 7 nucleotides match TRBD1. The ends lost 6 bases at V and 6 bases at J; junction bases unmatched: 10. The CDR3 consists of 15 residues. Germline CDR1 MDHEN, CDR2 SYDVKM. The CDR3 bases are TGTGCCAGCAGCCCTCCGGGACAGCAATATGAAAAACTGTTTTTT. Residues: CASSPPGQQYEKLFF.

The rearrangement joins TRBV7-9 to TRBJ1-2; 9 bases are a match to TRBD1. This CDR3 has 16 residues. Losses at the gene ends were 6 bases for V and 7 bases for J; bases not matched to a gene: 15. Looked up from germline, CDR1 is SEHNR and CDR2 is FQNEAQ (reference sequence). The CDR3 DNA is TGTGCCAGCAGACCCAACCGGGGACAGGGTCGCAGTGGCTACACCTTC. Its translation is CASRPNRGQGRSGYTF. The variable domain in full, completed from reference TRBV7-9 and TRBJ1-2, reads DTGVSQNPRHKITKRGQNVTFRCDPISEHNRLYWYRQTLGQGPEFLTYFQNEAQLEKSRLLSDRFSAERPKGSFSTLEIQRTEQGDSAMYLCASRPNRGQGRSGYTFGSGTRLTVV.

V usage is TRBV19 and J usage is TRBJ1-2, with D possibly matching TRBD1 (5 bases). The length of the CDR3 is 13 residues. Germline-derived CDR1 and CDR2 are LNHDA and SQIVND (reference sequence). Trimming cost V 11 bases and J 2 bases, with 15 bases left between them. The CDR3 sequence is CASYDRLNYGYTF. CDR3 nucleotide sequence: TGTGCCTCTTACGACAGATTGAACTATGGCTACACCTTC.

The count of this clone is one. The V gene is TRBV10-3, the J gene TRBJ1-1, with no clear D. The CDR3 is 12 residues long. Trimming shortened V by 3 bases and J by 7 bases, and 9 bases separated the two germline ends. Germline V gene sequence: CDR1 ENHRY, CDR2 SYGVKD. The CDR3 DNA reads TGTGCCATCAGTGATGACATGTTTGAAGCTTTCTTT. It is translated as CAISDDMFEAFF.

The genes are TRBV4-2 and TRBJ1-1; 9 bases line up with TRBD1. The CDR3 has 13 amino acids. After removal of 5 bases from V and 12 bases from J, the junction contained 10 bases not matched to a gene. Germline loops: CDR1 LGHNA, CDR2 YNFKEQ. In nucleotides, the CDR3 is TGTGCCAGCAGCAGAGAAAGGACAGGGGAAACTTTCTTT. Protein product: CASSRERTGETFF.

This clone showed up just a few times. This sequence joins TRBV19 and TRBJ1-5; no firm D call. There are 15 residues in the CDR3. The germline gives CDR1 LNHDA, CDR2 SQIVND (reference sequence). V shed 3 bases and J shed 5 bases, with 14 bases lying between them. CDR3 protein: CASSIRRQRDQPQHF. The CDR3 DNA sequence: TGTGCCAGTAGTATTAGGCGGCAGCGAGATCAGCCCCAGCATTTT.

A single count supports this clone. This rearrangement joins TRBV5-1 to TRBJ2-1; TRBD2 agrees at 8 bases. From germline, CDR1 is SGHRS and CDR2 YFSETQ. V shed 2 bases, J shed 0 bases, and the junction held 1 base outside the gene matches. This CDR3 has 15 amino acids. CDR3 in DNA: TGCGCCAGCAGCTTTACTAGCGGCTCCTACAATGAGCAGTTCTTC. Translation: CASSFTSGSYNEQFF. Complete variable domain (other parts from reference TRBV5-1 and TRBJ2-1): KAGVTQTPRYLIKTRGQQVTLSCSPISGHRSVSWYQQTPGQGLQFLFEYFSETQRNKGNFPGRFSGRQFSNSRSEMNVSTLELGDSALYLCASSFTSGSYNEQFFGPGTRLTVL.

The V gene is TRBV6-1, the J gene TRBJ2-3, with D perhaps matching TRBD1 (6 bases). The CDR3 runs to 16 residues. Germline CDR1 reads MNHNS; CDR2 reads SASEGT. V shed 2 bases and J shed 3 bases, with 15 bases lying between them. The CDR3 DNA reads TGTGCCAGCAGTGAATTCCAGGGGATTTTTACAGATACGCAGTATTTT. Translating gives CASSEFQGIFTDTQYF.

V gene TRBV7-2 combines with J gene TRBJ2-6, with a tentative D call TRBD1 (6 bases). CDR1 SGHTA and CDR2 FQGNSA come from the germline V gene. V lost 1 base and J 2 bases, leaving 6 bases between the germline ends. The CDR3 length is 15 residues. CDR3 region: CASSLDRAGANVLTF. DNA of the CDR3: TGTGCCAGCAGCTTAGACAGGGCTGGGGCCAACGTCCTGACTTTC.

This clone was seen just once. This chain joins TRBV3-1 (or the pseudogene TRBV3-2) and TRBJ2-7, with 10 bases that match TRBD1. The length of the CDR3 is 16 residues. Trimming at V came to 4 bases and at J to 3 bases, leaving 9 bases not matched to a gene. The germline CDR1 and CDR2 sequences are LGHDT and YNNKEL (reference sequence). CDR3 in DNA: TGTGCCAGCAGCCGATCAGGCGGACAGGGGGTCTACGAGCAGTACTTC. Translation gives CASSRSGGQGVYEQYF.

This sequence joins TRBV2 and TRBJ1-5; D remains ambiguous. The CDR3 is made up of 13 amino acids. Germline-derived CDR1 and CDR2 are SNHLY and FYNNEI. Trimming pared 5 bases from V and 2 bases from J, leaving 7 bases between. The CDR3 DNA reads TGTGCCAGCAGTTCAACAGGCAATCAGCCCCAGCATTTT. This codes for CASSSTGNQPQHF. Looking up the rest from reference TRBV2 and TRBJ1-5 gives the full variable domain: EPEVTQTPSHQVTQMGQEVILRCVPISNHLYFYWYRQILGQKVEFLVSFYNNEISEKSEIFDDQFSVERPDGSNFTLKIRSTKLEDSAMYFCASSSTGNQPQHFGDGTRLSIL.